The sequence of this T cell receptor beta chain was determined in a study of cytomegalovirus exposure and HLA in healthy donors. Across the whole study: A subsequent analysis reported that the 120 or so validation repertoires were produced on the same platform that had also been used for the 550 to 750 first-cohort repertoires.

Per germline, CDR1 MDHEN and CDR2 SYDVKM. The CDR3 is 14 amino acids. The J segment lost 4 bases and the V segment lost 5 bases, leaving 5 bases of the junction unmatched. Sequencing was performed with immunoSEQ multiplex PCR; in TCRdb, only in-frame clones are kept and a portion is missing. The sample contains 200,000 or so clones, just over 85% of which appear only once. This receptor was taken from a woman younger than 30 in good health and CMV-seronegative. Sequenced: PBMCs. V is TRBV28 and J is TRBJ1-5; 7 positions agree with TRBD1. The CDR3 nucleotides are TGTGCCAGCAGTCCCCGACAGGGAAATCAGCCCCAGCATTTT. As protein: CASSPRQGNQPQHF.